This is a list of T cell receptor beta chains from one sample in a study of metastatic and nonmetastatic thyroid tumors. Using MiXCR, TCRdb reanalyzed the PCR reads. This table has about 27,000 clones, 15% to 20% appearing once. Specimen: blood. Receptors were obtained from a male donor with papillary thyroid cancer or a benign thyroid nodule (not recorded which). Some clones in this sample may be carry-over from other donors' samples. Each CDR3 is given with its conserved first and last residue. D genes are given only for firm matches. Rows may omit the clone size; those that give it use once, few, many or a size class.

TRBD1 few TRBJ1-5 TRBV28 TGTGCCAGCACCCGAGTGGGGGGACAGCACGATCAGCACCAGCATTTT CASTRVGGQHDQHQHF
. many TRBJ1-2 TRBV19 TGTGCCAGCGCAGACCCAGGGTTCTATGGCTACACCTTC CASADPGFYGYTF
. few TRBJ2-3 TRBV6-1 TGTGCCAGCTCATCGGGAGAGGGGGCAGATACTCAGTATTTT CASSSGEGADTQYF
TRBD1 many TRBJ1-6 TRBV27 TGTGCCAGCAGTTTATCTTCCCGGACAGGGAGAACCATCCCCTTCTATAATTCACCCCTCCACTTT CASSLSSRTGRTIPFYNSPLHF
. many TRBJ1-4 TRBV5-6 TGTGCCAGCAGCTTGGCTCCAGGGTTTGAAAAACTGTTTTTT CASSLAPGFEKLFF
. . TRBJ1-5 TRBV20-1 TGCAGTGCTAGCGCCATCGCTAGCAATCAGCCCCAGCATTTT CSASAIASNQPQHF
TRBD1 medium-sized TRBJ2-1 TRBV6-1 TGTGCCAGCAATCCCCAGGGGGCATCCTACAATGAGCAGTTCTTC CASNPQGASYNEQFF
. many TRBJ1-5 TRBV28 TGTGCCAGCAAACCACAGAGTCAGCCCCAGCATTTT CASKPQSQPQHF
TRBD1 . TRBJ2-6 TRBV6-1 TGTGCCAGCAGTGGACGGGACAGGTTTTCCTCTGGGGCCAACGTCCTGACTTTC CASSGRDRFSSGANVLTF
TRBD2 many TRBJ2-1 TRBV9 TGTGCCAGCAGCGTAAGTCTAGCGGAGTGGAGCTCCTACAATGAGCAGTTCTTC CASSVSLAEWSSYNEQFF
. many TRBJ1-1 TRBV3-1 TGTGCCAGCAGCCCGCAGGGGTGGACTGAAGCTTTCTTT CASSPQGWTEAFF
TRBD2 . TRBJ2-7 TRBV6-2/TRBV6-3 TGTGCCAGCAGATATAGGACTAGCGGGCGACAAGGTGCCTACGAGCAGTACTTC CASRYRTSGRQGAYEQYF
TRBD1 many TRBJ2-5 TRBV27 TGTGCCAGCAGACAGGGGCTATTGCAAGAGACCCAGTACTTC CASRQGLLQETQYF
. many TRBJ1-2 TRBV29-1 TGCAGCGTTGACAGGGAGTATGGCTACACCTTC CSVDREYGYTF
TRBD2 many TRBJ2-2 TRBV20-1 TGCAGGGCAGGTAGCGGGAGTGTGGAGCTGTTTTTT CRAGSGSVELFF
. many TRBJ1-3 TRBV5-1 TGCGCCAGCAGCTCCAACTTCCAGGGCCCTGGAAACACCATATATTTT CASSSNFQGPGNTIYF
TRBD1 many TRBJ2-7 TRBV10-2 TGCGCCAGCAGACGGTCCGGGACAGAGTACGAGCAGTACTTC CASRRSGTEYEQYF
. many TRBJ2-7 TRBV7-8 TGTGCCAGCAGCTTAGAGGGTCCGCGTGTCCACGAGCAGTACTTC CASSLEGPRVHEQYF
. few TRBJ1-2 TRBV24-1 TGTGCCACCATTTATGCCGGGACTGATAACTATGGCTACACCTTC CATIYAGTDNYGYTF
TRBD1 once TRBJ2-5 TRBV6-1 TGTGCCAGCAGCCTCGACAGGGGTCACCAAGAGACCCAGTACTTC CASSLDRGHQETQYF
. . TRBJ2-7 TRBV28 TGTGCCAGCAGTTACTCGGCAGGCTACGAGCAGTACTTC CASSYSAGYEQYF
TRBD2 few TRBJ2-3 TRBV20-1 TGCAGTGCTCGGGGTGAAGTCGTAGCGGGAGGGGGCACAGATACGCAGTATTTT CSARGEVVAGGGTDTQYF
. few TRBJ2-3 TRBV6-4 TGTGCCAGCAGTGACTCAGGGGGCACAGATACGCAGTATTTT CASSDSGGTDTQYF
TRBD2 many TRBJ2-3 TRBV20-1 TGCAGTGCTCGGGGCGGGTCAAGCGGGGGAAGCACAGATACGCAGTATTTT CSARGGSSGGSTDTQYF
. . TRBJ2-5 TRBV20-1 TGCAGTGCCGAGACTACCCTGAGCGAGACCCAGTACTTC CSAETTLSETQYF
. medium-sized TRBJ2-1 TRBV2 TGTGCCAGCAGTGATTGGGCAGGTAGGGACAATGAGCAGTTCTTC CASSDWAGRDNEQFF
. few TRBJ2-5 TRBV4-1 TGCGCCAGCAGCCAAGTATCGGGCACCCAGTACTTC CASSQVSGTQYF
. . TRBJ2-7 TRBV19 TGTTCCATTAGCCCGGGGCAGGTCTCCTACGAGCAGTACTTC CSISPGQVSYEQYF
. many TRBJ1-4 TRBV27 TGTGCCAGCAGTTTATCCGGACTGCTTAATGAAAAACTGTTTTTT CASSLSGLLNEKLFF
TRBD2 many TRBJ2-3 TRBV2 TGTGCCAGCAGTGAATGGATGCGGGAGGAGGGCACAGATACGCAGTATTTT CASSEWMREEGTDTQYF
. many TRBJ2-1 TRBV5-1 TGCGCCAGCAGCTTGAATCCCACAGACTACAATGAGCAGTTCTTC CASSLNPTDYNEQFF
. many TRBJ1-2 TRBV9 TGTGCCAGCAGCGCCGGGAACTATGGCTACACCTTC CASSAGNYGYTF
. . TRBJ2-7 TRBV12-3/TRBV12-4 TGTGCCAGCACTCCGAACCGGGACGGCTCCTACGAGCAGTACTTC CASTPNRDGSYEQYF
. . TRBJ2-3 TRBV27 TGTGCCAGCAGTTATTCAGGGATTCGGCCAGATACGCAGTATTTT CASSYSGIRPDTQYF
. many TRBJ2-6 TRBV5-6 TGTGCCAGCAGCTTGGAGGGCACCAACTCTGGGGCCAACGTCCTGACTTTC CASSLEGTNSGANVLTF
TRBD1 many TRBJ2-7 TRBV9 TGTGCCAGCTCCGGCCCGGGACAGGGGGGCTACGAGCAGTACTTC CASSGPGQGGYEQYF
TRBD1 . TRBJ1-1 TRBV6-1 TGTGCCAGCAGTGAGGGACAGGGATTGAACACTGAAGCTTTCTTT CASSEGQGLNTEAFF
TRBD2 many TRBJ2-7 TRBV5-1 TGCGCCAGCATGATGACTAGCGGGAGCGACGAGCAGTACTTC CASMMTSGSDEQYF
. . TRBJ2-3 TRBV4-1 TGCGCCAGCAGCCAAGATGGGAGGTCGGGAGATACGCAGTATTTT CASSQDGRSGDTQYF
. medium-sized TRBJ1-5 TRBV6-2/TRBV6-3 TGTGCCAGCAGTTACTCGGGTCCCCAGCATTTT CASSYSGPQHF
. many TRBJ2-7 TRBV7-6 TGTGCCAGCAGCTTAGGCGCTGCCTCTTACGAGCAGTACTTC CASSLGAASYEQYF
. few TRBJ2-4 TRBV6-2/TRBV6-3 TGTGCCAGCAGTTACGCAGGAATAAACATTCAGTACTTC CASSYAGINIQYF
. many TRBJ1-2 TRBV7-9 TGTGCCAGCAGCTTAGAAGTCGAGGGTGGCTACACCTTC CASSLEVEGGYTF
TRBD2 . TRBJ2-1 TRBV5-1 TGCGCCAGCACCCGGTCTAGCGGTGCCAATGAGCAGTTCTTC CASTRSSGANEQFF
TRBD1 many TRBJ2-3 TRBV2 TGTGCCAGCAGGGCGGACAGGGGTTCTAGCACAGATACGCAGTATTTT CASRADRGSSTDTQYF
TRBD2 many TRBJ2-3 TRBV4-1 TGCGCCAGCAGCCAAGAAGGGGCGGGAGCTAGCACAGATACGCAGTATTTT CASSQEGAGASTDTQYF
. many TRBJ1-6 TRBV9 TGTGCCAGCAGCGTAGGAGGGGCCGATAATTCACCCCTCCACTTT CASSVGGADNSPLHF
. . TRBJ1-2 TRBV7-3 TGTGCCAGCAGCTTAACCCCGGACAGTGGCTACACCTTC CASSLTPDSGYTF
TRBD2 many TRBJ2-4 TRBV6-4 TGTGCCAGCACCGGTAAGATTCCGGGACTAGCGGGAGGAGGGCGATCCAAAAACATTCAGTACTTC CASTGKIPGLAGGGRSKNIQYF
TRBD2 many TRBJ2-1 TRBV9 TGTGCCAGCAGCGTAGTCGTGGCGGGAGGGCCCAATGAGCAGTTCTTC CASSVVVAGGPNEQFF